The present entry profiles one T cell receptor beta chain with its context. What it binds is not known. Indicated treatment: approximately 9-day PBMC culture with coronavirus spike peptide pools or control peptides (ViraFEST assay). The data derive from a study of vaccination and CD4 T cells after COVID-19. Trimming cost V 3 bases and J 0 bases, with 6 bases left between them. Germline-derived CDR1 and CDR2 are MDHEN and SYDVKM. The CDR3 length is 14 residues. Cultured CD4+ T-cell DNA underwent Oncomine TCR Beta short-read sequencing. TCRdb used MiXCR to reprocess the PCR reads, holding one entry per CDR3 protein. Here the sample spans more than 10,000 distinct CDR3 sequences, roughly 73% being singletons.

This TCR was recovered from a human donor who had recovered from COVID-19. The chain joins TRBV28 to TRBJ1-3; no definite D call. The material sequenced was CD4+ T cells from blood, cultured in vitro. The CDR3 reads CASSLGLSGNTIYF. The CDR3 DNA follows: TGTGCCAGCAGTTTGGGCCTCTCTGGAAACACCATATATTTT.